A single sample is the source of the 8 T cell receptor beta chains below, sequenced in a study of T cell responses to AZD1222 COVID-19 vaccine. Assay: immunoSEQ multiplex PCR; the TCRdb copy retains only in-frame clones and omits some. The sample includes about 30,000 clones, more than 85% of them seen just once. This material consisted of peripheral blood, taken on day 0 of AZD1222 vaccination. The source of these receptors is an adult in good health.

V gene TRBV3-1 (or the pseudogene TRBV3-2) combines with J gene TRBJ2-7; D is unresolved. From germline, CDR1 is LGHDT and CDR2 YNNKEL (reference sequence). The CDR3 totals 13 residues. V lost 3 bases, J lost 3 bases, and 9 bases lay in between. The CDR3 sequence: CASSQGRCYEQYF. The DNA of the CDR3 is TGTGCCAGCAGCCAGGGCAGATGCTACGAGCAGTACTTC.

The chain uses TRBV18 and TRBJ1-1, with D perhaps matching TRBD1 (5 bases). Trimming left V 5 bases short and J 3 bases short, with 7 bases between. The V gene's germline CDR1 is KGHSH and CDR2 LQKENI. This CDR3 is built from 12 residues. CDR3: CASSKQDTEAFF. Here the CDR3 DNA reads TGTGCCAGCTCAAAACAGGACACTGAAGCTTTCTTT.

The chain uses TRBV7-2 and TRBJ1-1; D remains unclear. CDR1 and CDR2 from the germline V gene are SGHTA and FQGNSA. V was cut by 5 bases and J by 8 bases, with 9 bases left in between. CDR3 length: 11 amino acids. The CDR3 is CASSHKGEAFF. CDR3 coding DNA: TGTGCCAGCAGCCACAAGGGAGAAGCTTTCTTT. The full variable domain, completed using reference TRBV7-2 and TRBJ1-1, is GAGVSQSPSNKVTEKGKDVELRCDPISGHTALYWYRQSLGQGLEFLIYFQGNSAPDKSGLPSDRFSAERTGGSVSTLTIQRTQQEDSAVYLCASSHKGEAFFGQGTRLTVV.

The CDR3 loop reads CASRLGGSGNTIYF. In DNA, the CDR3 is TGTGCCAGCAGGCTTGGGGGCTCTGGAAACACCATATATTTT. The chain employs TRBV6-5 and TRBJ1-3; the D gene is possibly TRBD1 (5 bases). Trimming took off 6 bases at V and 0 bases at J, with 9 bases between the two ends. CDR1 and CDR2 from the germline V gene are MNHEY and SVGAGI. This CDR3 region has 14 residues.

The rearrangement uses TRBV5-4 and TRBJ2-5; D ambiguous. Germline V gene sequence: CDR1 SGHNT, CDR2 YYREEE (reference sequence). The V gene lost 4 bases and the J gene lost 6 bases, with 13 bases spanning the gap. This CDR3 contains 13 residues. This CDR3 reads CASSPDPVKTQYF. The CDR3 nucleotides are TGTGCCAGCAGCCCGGACCCGGTCAAGACCCAGTACTTC.

The chain couples TRBV7-8 to TRBJ2-7, with D unclear. CDR3 length: 15 residues. The germline gives CDR1 SGHVS, CDR2 FQNEAQ. With 3 bases removed from V and 0 bases from J, the gap between germline ends came to 12 bases. CDR3 region: CASSFTDSSSYEQYF. For the CDR3, the DNA is TGTGCCAGCAGCTTTACAGACTCAAGCTCCTACGAGCAGTACTTC.

In its sample, this clone was seen once. This chain connects TRBV15 to TRBJ1-2; 9 bases align to TRBD1. The V gene's germline CDR1 is LNHNV and CDR2 YYDKDF (reference sequence). The CDR3 has 14 residues. V dropped 0 bases and J dropped 8; count of bases not matched to a gene: 4. The CDR3 sequence: CATSRDRQGVGYTF. In nucleotides, the CDR3 is TGTGCCACCAGCAGAGACCGACAGGGGGTAGGCTACACCTTC.

The chain is built from TRBV7-9 and TRBJ2-5, with 10 bases identical to TRBD2. Germline V CDR1 and CDR2: SEHNR, FQNEAQ (reference sequence). CDR3 size: 16 residues. Losses at the gene ends were 5 bases for V and 1 base for J; bases not matched to a gene: 7. CDR3 residues: CASSRAAGGPQETQYF. The DNA of the CDR3 is TGTGCCAGCAGCCGAGCAGCGGGGGGGCCCCAAGAGACCCAGTACTTC.